One and the same sample provided the 21 T cell receptor beta chains below, sequenced in a study of beta chain features in type 1 diabetes. Study-wide points: In every one of the four CD4+ subsets, TCRB CDR3s were moderately but significantly shorter in Type 1 diabetes patients.

Every bit of the isolated RNA underwent reverse transcription, so sequencing read expressed TCRB transcripts. Using immunoSEQ multiplex PCR, the repertoire was profiled, and TCRdb retains in-frame clones only, with some absent. In the table there are a few hundred thousand clones, around 22% of which are singletons. No antigens are known for them. Sample: naive CD4+ T cells from blood. The receptor source for this set is a woman in her 30s with type 1 diabetes.

This clone was counted only a few times. The CDR3 sequence: CASSLAHSADTQYF. CDR3 DNA sequence: TGTGCCAGCAGCTTGGCGCATTCGGCAGATACGCAGTATTTT. The chain links TRBV5-4 to TRBJ2-3; unclear D gene. The CDR3 runs 14 residues. The V gene's germline CDR1 is SGHNT and CDR2 YYREEE (reference sequence). V lost 0 bases and J 4 bases, leaving 9 bases between the germline ends.

For the CDR3, the DNA is TGTGCCAGCAGCGTCCAGGACTACTCTGGAAACACCATATATTTT. This sequence encodes CASSVQDYSGNTIYF. The chain carries TRBV9 and TRBJ1-3; D gene unclear. Germline assignment: CDR1 SGDLS and CDR2 YYNGEE. V was pared by 2 bases and J by 0 bases, with 9 bases between. The CDR3 totals 15 residues. The whole variable domain, remainder taken from reference TRBV9 and TRBJ1-3, is DSGVTQTPKHLITATGQRVTLRCSPRSGDLSVYWYQQSLDQGLQFLIQYYNGEERAKGNILERFSAQQFPDLHSELNLSSLELGDSALYFCASSVQDYSGNTIYFGEGSWLTVV.

The chain couples TRBV29-1 to TRBJ2-7; weak D call: TRBD2 (5 bases). The CDR3 is made up of 10 amino acids. V was shortened by 7 bases and J by 5 bases, with 9 bases between the two germline ends. Looked up from germline, CDR1 is SQVTM and CDR2 is ANQGSEA. The CDR3 loop reads CSAGVHEQYF. DNA for the CDR3: TGCAGCGCCGGGGTTCACGAGCAGTACTTC.

The J gene is TRBJ1-4, the V gene TRBV6-5, with a possible D match to TRBD1 (6 bases). CDR3 length: 14 residues. The V end lost 2 bases, the J end lost 8 bases, and 12 bases lay between the germline ends. The V gene's germline CDR1 is MNHEY and CDR2 SVGAGI. The CDR3 nucleotides read TGTGCCAGCAGTTACGGAGACAGGAGGGAAAAACTGTTTTTT. Protein: CASSYGDRREKLFF.

The genes are TRBV4-2 and TRBJ2-7, with D tentatively TRBD2 (6 bases). The CDR3 has 16 amino acids. V lost 4 bases and J lost 0, with 16 bases in between. CDR1 LGHNA and CDR2 YNFKEQ come from the germline V gene. The CDR3 sequence: CASSLNSGPNSYEQYF. The CDR3 bases are TGTGCCAGCAGCCTTAACAGCGGGCCAAACTCCTACGAGCAGTACTTC.

This chain's CDR3 is CASSRKAKSSYNEQFF. Written as DNA, the CDR3 is TGTGCCAGCAGCAGAAAAGCGAAGAGCTCCTACAATGAGCAGTTCTTC. The V call is TRBV5-4, the J call TRBJ2-1; the D is unclear. Germline V gene sequence: CDR1 SGHNT, CDR2 YYREEE (reference sequence). Trimming removed 4 bases from V and 0 bases from J, with 14 bases in between. The CDR3 has 16 amino acids.

The J gene is TRBJ2-2, the V gene TRBV29-1; 10 bases map to TRBD1. Germline values: CDR1 SQVTM, CDR2 ANQGSEA. Losses at the gene ends were 5 bases for V and 5 bases for J; bases not matched to a gene: 5. This CDR3 has 14 residues. CDR3 in amino acids: CSVTRDRGTGELFF. The CDR3 bases are TGCAGCGTTACTCGGGACAGGGGAACCGGGGAGCTGTTTTTT.

The chain has TRBV6-1 and TRBJ1-5; no firm D call. The germline V gene has CDR1 MNHNS and CDR2 SASEGT. The CDR3 sequence is 11 residues long. Trimming took off 3 bases at V and 6 bases at J, with 3 bases between the two ends. The CDR3 DNA sequence: TGTGCCAGCAGTGAGAGTCAGCCCCAGCATTTT. Translation: CASSESQPQHF.

This clone was observed a few times. The rearrangement links TRBV6-5 to TRBJ2-7; 8 bases align to TRBD2. This CDR3 region has 15 residues. Per the germline V gene, CDR1 is MNHEY and CDR2 is SVGAGI. V trimming: 7 bases; J trimming: 4 bases; junction bases outside the gene matches: 12. The CDR3 sequence: CASIEFGAGVYEQYF. In DNA, the CDR3 is TGTGCCAGCATCGAATTTGGAGCGGGAGTGTACGAGCAGTACTTC.

The V gene is TRBV5-4, the J gene TRBJ2-7, with 8 bases fitting TRBD2. Germline V gene data show CDR1 as SGHNT and CDR2 as YYREEE (reference sequence). The J segment lost 3 bases and the V segment lost 4 bases, leaving 9 bases of the junction unmatched. This CDR3 spans 15 amino acids. In DNA, the CDR3 is TGTGCCAGCAGCCCAGCTACGGGACTAGTCTACGAGCAGTACTTC. This encodes CASSPATGLVYEQYF.

The rearrangement links TRBV28 to TRBJ1-2; unclear D gene. V shed 2 bases and J shed 5 bases, with 6 bases lying between them. Germline values: CDR1 MDHEN, CDR2 SYDVKM. This CDR3 spans 12 amino acids. The DNA for the CDR3 is TGTGCCAGCAGTTTACAGGCATATGGCTACACCTTC. Protein sequence: CASSLQAYGYTF.

The genes are TRBV27 and TRBJ1-1; D gene unclear. This CDR3 comprises 14 residues. Germline V CDR1 and CDR2: MNHEY, SMNVEV (reference sequence). Between the trimmed V and J ends, which lost 6 bases and 4 bases, there was a span of 15 bases. CDR3: CASSIRGPTTEAFF. DNA for the CDR3: TGTGCCAGCAGCATCCGCGGGCCTACCACTGAAGCTTTCTTT.

The chain joins TRBV29-1 to TRBJ2-3; D perhaps matches TRBD1 (6 bases). CDR1 is SQVTM, CDR2 ANQGSEA, per germline. The CDR3 runs 13 residues. Trimming left V 3 bases short and J 2 bases short, with 9 bases between. The DNA for the CDR3 is TGCAGCGTTGACAGGGGTTTCACAGATACGCAGTATTTT. This codes for CSVDRGFTDTQYF.

This sequence joins TRBV5-4 and TRBJ1-1; maybe TRBD1 (5 bases). Between the trimmed V and J ends, which lost 4 bases and 1 base, there was a span of 11 bases. Looked up from germline, CDR1 is SGHNT and CDR2 is YYREEE (reference sequence). The CDR3 contains 14 residues. The DNA for the CDR3 is TGTGCCAGCAGCGGACCGACAGAGAACACTGAAGCTTTCTTT. Its translation is CASSGPTENTEAFF.

Only a few counts were recorded for this clone. This rearrangement joins TRBV5-8 to TRBJ2-3; D possibly corresponds to TRBD1 (6 bases). The V and J ends lost 0 bases and 3 bases respectively, with 11 bases between them. The CDR3 runs to 15 residues. From germline, CDR1 is SGHTS and CDR2 YDEGEE. The CDR3 reads CASSLGQGKTDTQYF. The CDR3 region has the DNA TGTGCCAGCAGCTTGGGGCAGGGGAAGACAGATACGCAGTATTTT.

This clone turned up a few times. The chain uses TRBV29-1 and TRBJ1-3, with 9 bases that match TRBD1. The V gene's germline CDR1 is SQVTM and CDR2 ANQGSEA. The CDR3 length is 16 residues. J lost 2 bases, V lost 6 bases, and 11 bases had no gene match. The CDR3 reads CSVEGGRTGAGNTIYF. CDR3 nucleotide sequence: TGCAGCGTCGAGGGGGGGCGGACAGGGGCTGGAAACACCATATATTTT.

This clone was detected once. This chain links TRBV6-1 with TRBJ1-2; TRBD1 matches 8 bases. Germline V gene sequence: CDR1 MNHNS, CDR2 SASEGT. The CDR3 length is 13 residues. J was trimmed by 8 bases and V by 3 bases; bases with no gene match: 5. The CDR3 nucleotides are TGTGCCAGCAGTGACTGGACAGGGAGGGGCTACACCTTC. It specifies CASSDWTGRGYTF.

This sequence joins TRBV7-6 and TRBJ2-1; 7 positions agree with TRBD1. Germline assignment: CDR1 SGHVS and CDR2 FNYEAQ. V trimming: 8 bases; J trimming: 9 bases; junction bases outside the gene matches: 10. The CDR3 is 13 amino acids. In DNA form, the CDR3 reads TGTGCCAGCCGAAGGAAGGGGGCGGTTGAGCAGTTCTTC. This translates into CASRRKGAVEQFF.

This rearrangement joins TRBV5-4 to TRBJ2-7; TRBD2 aligns across 15 bases. The V segment lost 4 bases and the J segment 4 bases; nucleotides outside the gene matches: 6. Germline V gives CDR1 SGHNT, CDR2 YYREEE (reference sequence). The CDR3 covers 16 residues. In DNA form, the CDR3 reads TGTGCCAGCAGCCGCGGGACTAGCGGGAGGCTATACGAGCAGTACTTC. Its translation: CASSRGTSGRLYEQYF.

The V and J genes are TRBV4-3 and TRBJ1-2; 10 bases align to TRBD1. This CDR3 contains 17 residues. Germline V lookup: CDR1 LGHNA, CDR2 YSLEER. Trimming cost V 2 bases and J 3 bases; bases outside gene matches: 9. The CDR3 region is CASSQPLRDRGYYGYTF. The CDR3 region has the DNA TGCGCCAGCAGCCAACCTCTCCGGGACAGGGGATACTATGGCTACACCTTC.

J is TRBJ2-5 and V is TRBV4-1, with 13 bases fitting TRBD2. Looked up from germline, CDR1 is MGHRA and CDR2 is YSYEKL. There are 19 residues in the CDR3. V lost 0 bases, J lost 2 bases, and 9 bases stayed unmatched. CDR3 nucleotides: TGCGCCAGCAGCCAAGAATTCGGACTAGCGGGAGCGAGGCAAGAGACCCAGTACTTC. Its translation: CASSQEFGLAGARQETQYF.